The clone carrying this TCR beta chain was found many times. Its antigen is undetermined. V was shortened by 2 bases and J by 5 bases, with 15 bases between the two germline ends. This CDR3 is 15 amino acids long. The germline gives CDR1 SGHTA, CDR2 FQGNSA. The data originate from a study of CD8 T cells in ankylosing spondylitis. Study-wide results and limits: Ankylosing spondylitis blood appeared to be characterized by a TCR beta motif of about eight highly homologous variants.

TCRdb re-derived calls from the 5' RACE reads in MiXCR, one entry per CDR3 protein. The sample contains 350,000 or so distinct CDR3 sequences, 9.5% to 13% of which appear only once. The sequence derives from a female donor with ankylosing spondylitis or in good health (not recorded which). Sequenced sample: blood, either unsorted or a sorted T cell fraction (not recorded which). The rearrangement uses TRBV7-2 and TRBJ1-1; no firm D call. The CDR3 loop reads CASSLTVGLRTEAFF. The DNA for the CDR3 is TGTGCCAGCAGCTTAACCGTCGGGCTTCGGACTGAAGCTTTCTTT.